This T cell receptor (beta chain) stems from a study of OX40 agonist ivuxolimab in advanced cancers. The germline V gene has CDR1 SGDLS and CDR2 YYNGEE. CDR3 size: 16 residues. With 0 bases clipped from V and 5 bases from J, the junction kept 7 bases outside the gene matches. Profiled with immunoSEQ multiplex PCR; TCRdb holds only in-frame clones, not every one. The sample carries 90,000 or so clones, approximately 89% recorded once. This clonotype was obtained from an adult with an advanced solid tumor such as melanoma, head and neck, liver or kidney cancer. The gene calls are TRBV9 and TRBJ1-1, with TRBD1 identical over 10 bases. The specimen comprised CD4+ or CD8+ T cells sorted from blood, sampled in a trial of the OX40 agonist ivuxolimab. As DNA, the CDR3 is TGTGCCAGCAGCGTAGTGGGGACAGGGGTGGGAACTGAAGCTTTCTTT. Translated: CASSVVGTGVGTEAFF.